These T cell receptor beta chains were read from a single sample in a study of B cell selection in AIRE deficiency. Profiling relied on immunoSEQ multiplex PCR, and the TCRdb table lists in-frame clones only, not all of them. The table records about 25,000 clones, around 95% of them present only once. Sequencing was done on a sample of CD4+CD127+ conventional T cells sorted from PBMCs. These receptors came from a human donor in good health. The CDR3 runs from the conserved cysteine through the conserved F or W. A D gene is named only where the DNA matches it firmly.

d_call | j_call | v_call | cdr3_nt | cdr3_aa
TRBD2 | TRBJ2-7 | TRBV2 | TGTGCCAGCAGCGGGGGGACTCCCGGGGGCTACGAGCAGTACTTC | CASSGGTPGGYEQYF
TRBD2 | TRBJ2-3 | TRBV5-1 | TGCGCCAGCAGCCCGGGTCGAGCGGGAGGGCCAGATACGCAGTATTTT | CASSPGRAGGPDTQYF
. | TRBJ1-2 | TRBV6-6 | TGTGCCAGCAATCCCGGGGGCCTCTATGGCTACACCTTC | CASNPGGLYGYTF
. | TRBJ1-1 | TRBV5-4 | TGTGCCAGCAGCCAAGGGTCGGGGGTTAACACTGAAGCTTTCTTT | CASSQGSGVNTEAFF
. | TRBJ1-2 | TRBV2 | TGTGCCAGCAGTAGACATGGACAGTCTCAGGGCTACACCTTC | CASSRHGQSQGYTF
. | TRBJ1-5 | TRBV4-1 | TGCGCCAGCAGCCAAGTAGGAGGGAAGAGCAATCAGCCCCAGCATTTT | CASSQVGGKSNQPQHF
. | TRBJ2-3 | TRBV7-9 | TGTGCCAGCAGTCGGCTAGCTTCTAGCACAGATACGCAGTATTTT | CASSRLASSTDTQYF
. | TRBJ2-1 | TRBV7-6 | TGTGCCAGCAGCTTAACGTCCGTCTCCTACAATGAGCAGTTCTTC | CASSLTSVSYNEQFF
TRBD1 | TRBJ1-2 | TRBV6-5 | TGTGCCACGCTCCCCGGGGACAGGTTTCGATTTGGCTACACCTTC | CATLPGDRFRFGYTF
. | TRBJ2-2 | TRBV6-6 | TGTGCCAGCAGTTACCTCCGTAACACCGGGGAGCTGTTTTTT | CASSYLRNTGELFF
TRBD1 | TRBJ1-2 | TRBV5-1 | TGCGCCAGCGAGGAGACAGGGGGCAGCTATGGCTACACCTTC | CASEETGGSYGYTF
. | TRBJ2-4 | TRBV5-1 | TGCGCCAGCAGCTTGGAAGGGACAGCCAAAAACATTCAGTACTTC | CASSLEGTAKNIQYF
. | TRBJ1-2 | TRBV6-4 | TGTGCCAGCAGTGACGAGGGAGGGGCGCAAATGTACTATGGCTACACCTTC | CASSDEGGAQMYYGYTF
. | TRBJ1-6 | TRBV6-1 | TGTGCCAGCAGTGAATCGTGGGATTCACCCCTCCACTTT | CASSESWDSPLHF
TRBD1 | TRBJ2-5 | TRBV28 | TGTGCCAGTAACAGGGGCCGGGAGACCCAGTACTTC | CASNRGRETQYF
. | TRBJ2-3 | TRBV18 | TGTGCCAGCTCACCCCGGCAGGGCAGCACAGATACGCAGTATTTT | CASSPRQGSTDTQYF
TRBD1 | TRBJ1-3 | TRBV25-1 | TGTGCCAGCTGGGGAAGACAGGGAACGGCTGGAAACACCATATATTTT | CASWGRQGTAGNTIYF
. | TRBJ2-2 | TRBV28 | TGTGCCAGCATCTCCCAGGGGGGCTACACCGGGGAGCTGTTTTTT | CASISQGGYTGELFF
. | TRBJ2-4 | TRBV6-5 | TGTGCCAGCAGTTACTCTCCTCAGGGCATTCAGTACTTC | CASSYSPQGIQYF
. | TRBJ1-5 | TRBV5-5 | TGTGCCAGCAGCTTGGGGTCGGGGGGCAATCAGCCCCAGCATTTT | CASSLGSGGNQPQHF
TRBD1 | TRBJ1-1 | TRBV28 | TGTGCCAGCAGCCCAACGGGACAGGGCAAGGAAGCTTTCTTT | CASSPTGQGKEAFF